This T cell receptor (beta chain) originates from a study of post-analysis software for immune sequencing data. Looking at the study overall: Courses of disease covered relapsing-remitting, secondary progressive and progressive-relapsing multiple sclerosis. The study, taken as a whole, reports: People with multiple sclerosis had a significantly lower normalized Chao1 diversity than controls did. About 5 TRBV segments, including TRBV5-6, TRBV5-1 and TRBV20-1, were more frequent in patients than controls.

V shed 2 bases and J shed 4 bases, with 12 bases lying between them. This CDR3 is 15 amino acids long. CDR1 MNHNS and CDR2 SASEGT come from the germline V gene. Turning to this clonotype: No antigen is known for it.

Unique molecular identifiers had been added to the TCR beta cDNA libraries. From the PCR reads, TCRdb called clonotypes with MiXCR, one entry per CDR3 protein. The sample shows 400,000 to 500,000 distinct CDR3 sequences, 30% to 40% of them seen only once. The clonotype was recovered from a girl aged 2-9 years with multiple sclerosis. Sample: blood. The chain combines TRBV6-1 with TRBJ2-1; tentatively, D is TRBD2 (5 bases). CDR3 in DNA: TGTGCCAGCAGTGAATATCAGGCGGGTTACAATGAGCAGTTCTTC. This translates into CASSEYQAGYNEQFF.